Listed here are 2 T cell receptor beta chains from one sample, sequenced in a study of PD-L1 blockade in urothelial cancer (dated by TCRdb to between 2016 and 2019). Libraries were constructed by the immunoSEQ multiplex PCR assay. TCRdb's version of the immuneACCESS table is confined to in-frame rearrangements and falls short of the full clone set. An unresolved V gene accounts for under half of the shortfall where checked; the remainder is of unknown origin. In all, the sample holds fewer than 50,000 clones, and roughly 85% of those were seen once. The ten most abundant clones make up about 7.6% of the sample. The sequences come from PBMCs, collected around atezolizumab (anti-PD-L1) treatment. The source is a man in his 60s with urothelial cancer.

This chain uses TRBV7-8 with TRBJ2-2, with 8 bases that match TRBD2. J was trimmed by 1 base and V by 1 base; bases with no gene match: 2. Germline V gene lookup returns CDR1 SGHVS and CDR2 FQNEAQ. The CDR3 covers 16 residues. Written as DNA, the CDR3 is TGTGCCAGCAGCTTAGTCGCGGGGGGGAACACCGGGGAGCTGTTTTTT. Residues: CASSLVAGGNTGELFF.

J is TRBJ1-3 and V is TRBV5-4; D perhaps matches TRBD1 (6 bases). The germline V and J ends were trimmed by 4 bases and 2 bases, with 16 bases remaining between them. Germline V gene lookup returns CDR1 SGHNT and CDR2 YYREEE (reference sequence). The CDR3 consists of 16 residues. Written as DNA, the CDR3 is TGTGCCAGCAGCGAAATGGGGGCGGGGGCTGGAAACACCATATATTTT. As protein: CASSEMGAGAGNTIYF.